This TCR beta chain was sequenced in a study of control samples from healthy donors and cancer patients (dated by TCRdb to the early 2020s). The library was built by means of the immunoSEQ multiplex PCR assay. The table comes from immuneACCESS by way of TCRdb, which keeps in-frame sequences with V and J called. Part of the clones is missing from these tables; in studies checked, under half for an unresolved V gene and the rest for unknown reasons. The sample contains 150,000 to 200,000 clones, over 85% of them found a single time. The ten largest clones capture around 1.6% of the sample. Trimming takes 3 bases off V and 5 bases off J; junction bases not matched to a gene: 7. The cysteine opens and the phenylalanine closes a CDR3 of 15 amino acids. Of all the DNA, just the CDR3 is kept, 45 bases in frame from base 1. CDR1 and CDR2, looked up from the germline V gene, are ENHRY and SYGVKD. For this clone: The antigen this receptor binds is unknown. No base-level quality is on record; no much larger clone is a single base apart.

The sample was blood. The rearrangement joined TRBV10-3 to TRBJ2-3, with 8 bases aligning to TRBD2. This clonotype was obtained from a man aged 18-30 years in good health. The sequenced DNA: TGTGCCATCAGTGAAGGACTGCGGGGGGTAGATACGCAGTATTTT. It translates to CAISEGLRGVDTQYF.